Below are 22 T cell receptor beta chains sequenced from a single sample in a study of blood T cell repertoires in COVID-19. The protocol was immunoSEQ multiplex PCR, while the TCRdb copy is restricted to in-frame clones and leaves out a portion. The data show about 140,000 clones, around 80% seen once. Sequenced: peripheral blood. Receptor source: a man aged 55 to 69 with acute or convalescent COVID-19.

V is TRBV6-6 and J is TRBJ1-5; 7 bases match TRBD1. The germline V gene encodes CDR1 MNHNY and CDR2 SVGAGI (reference sequence). This CDR3 has 15 residues. V was clipped by 0 bases and J by 4 bases; unmatched bases: 3. This CDR3 reads CASSYSGQRNQPQHF. As DNA, the CDR3 is TGTGCCAGCAGTTACTCGGGACAGCGGAATCAGCCCCAGCATTTT.

This clone was detected only a few times. The chain links TRBV19 to TRBJ1-2; 9 bases map to TRBD1. The V segment lost 6 bases and the J segment 9 bases; nucleotides outside the gene matches: 2. The germline V gene encodes CDR1 LNHDA and CDR2 SQIVND (reference sequence). The CDR3 is 11 amino acids. In nucleotides, the CDR3 is TGTGCCAGTAGGGACAGGGGTAGCTACACCTTC. Its protein product is CASRDRGSYTF. Looking up the rest from reference TRBV19 and TRBJ1-2 gives the full variable domain: DGGITQSPKYLFRKEGQNVTLSCEQNLNHDAMYWYRQDPGQGLRLIYYSQIVNDFQKGDIAEGYSVSREKKESFPLTVTSAQKNPTAFYLCASRDRGSYTFGSGTRLTVV.

Here the CDR3 DNA reads TGTGCCAGCAGTGCGCCGGGACAGGGAGTAGGCGAGCAGTACTTC. Translation: CASSAPGQGVGEQYF. V usage is TRBV28 and J usage is TRBJ2-7; the match to TRBD1 covers 9 bases. The V and J ends lost 5 bases and 6 bases, in that order; junction bases with no gene match: 11. This CDR3 has 15 amino acids. The V gene's germline CDR1 is MDHEN and CDR2 SYDVKM.

J is TRBJ2-1 and V is TRBV5-4; 8 bases line up with TRBD1. V lost 3 bases to trimming and J lost 8 bases; unmatched junction nucleotides: 7. The CDR3 loop spans 14 amino acids. Germline CDR1 is SGHNT and CDR2 is YYREEE (reference sequence). CDR3 protein: CASSSTGVRDEQFF. The CDR3 region has the DNA TGTGCCAGCAGCTCGACAGGGGTTCGGGATGAGCAGTTCTTC.

The rearrangement uses TRBV7-9 and TRBJ2-4; TRBD2 matches 7 bases. Germline lookup yields CDR1 SEHNR and CDR2 FQNEAQ (reference sequence). This CDR3 is built from 13 residues. Unmatched junction bases numbered 4, after V lost 4 bases and J lost 7 bases. The CDR3 here is CASSWGGDNIQYF. Written as DNA, the CDR3 is TGTGCCAGCAGCTGGGGGGGAGATAACATTCAGTACTTC.

This clone was found once. The rearrangement joins TRBV10-1 to TRBJ2-6; tentative D call: TRBD1 (6 bases). Germline V gene data show CDR1 as WNHNN and CDR2 as SYGVQD (reference sequence). The ends were cut back, 9 bases at V and 0 bases at J, with 12 bases in the middle. The CDR3 covers 15 residues. The CDR3 nucleotides are TGCGCCAGTAGTACAGGGAACTCTGGGGCCAACGTCCTGACTTTC. Residues: CASSTGNSGANVLTF.

This clone was seen more than once but under ten times. V and J are TRBV28 and TRBJ2-7, with D unresolved. V lost 4 bases and J lost 1, with 11 bases in between. From germline, CDR1 is MDHEN and CDR2 SYDVKM. The CDR3 runs 14 residues. Here the CDR3 DNA reads TGTGCCAGCAGTTCCCCTAGGAAATCCTACGAGCAGTACTTC. Translated, it gives CASSSPRKSYEQYF.

The chain is built from TRBV4-1 and TRBJ2-2; the D gene is possibly TRBD2 (5 bases). V lost 1 base, J lost 5 bases, and 11 bases lay in between. CDR1 and CDR2 from the germline V gene are MGHRA and YSYEKL. The CDR3 consists of 15 residues. CDR3 sequence reads: CASSQVKGDTGELFF. The CDR3 region has the DNA TGCGCCAGCAGCCAAGTCAAGGGAGATACCGGGGAGCTGTTTTTT.

The chain is built from TRBV19 and TRBJ1-5; D remains unclear. The CDR3 covers 15 residues. Trimming removed 8 bases from V and 0 bases from J, with 14 bases in between. The germline V gene encodes CDR1 LNHDA and CDR2 SQIVND (reference sequence). Here the CDR3 reads CASVPGSYSNQPQHF. For the CDR3, the DNA is TGTGCCAGTGTACCGGGATCCTATAGCAATCAGCCCCAGCATTTT.

The V call is TRBV10-3, the J call TRBJ1-1, with D maybe TRBD1 (6 bases). The CDR3 runs to 14 residues. Germline V gene data show CDR1 as ENHRY and CDR2 as SYGVKD. V dropped 2 bases and J dropped 4 bases, with 11 bases sitting between them. The chain's CDR3 is CAISENREITEAFF. CDR3 bases: TGTGCCATCAGTGAGAACAGGGAGATCACTGAAGCTTTCTTT.

V gene TRBV29-1 combines with J gene TRBJ1-2, with a tentative D call TRBD1 (6 bases). Looked up from germline, CDR1 is SQVTM and CDR2 is ANQGSEA. Trimming removed 5 bases from V and 8 bases from J, with 24 bases in between. The CDR3 covers 15 residues. The CDR3 region has the DNA TGCAGCGTTCCCGATTTTGGGGGCTCAGACGGGGGCTACACCTTC. Translating it yields CSVPDFGGSDGGYTF.

This clone was seen a handful of times. The V and J genes are TRBV7-9 and TRBJ2-7, with 8 bases lining up with TRBD1. Germline V lookup: CDR1 SEHNR, CDR2 FQNEAQ (reference sequence). The CDR3 has 16 amino acids. Trimming cost V 4 bases and J 6 bases; bases outside gene matches: 14. CDR3 residues: CASSYPLGRQGSEQYF. CDR3 DNA: TGTGCCAGCAGCTATCCCTTAGGAAGACAGGGGAGCGAGCAGTACTTC.

The chain employs TRBV6-5 and TRBJ2-4; a possible D gene is TRBD2 (5 bases). The germline V and J ends were trimmed by 0 bases and 1 base, with 7 bases remaining between them. In germline, CDR1 is MNHEY, CDR2 SVGAGI. This CDR3 is 15 amino acids long. CDR3 sequence reads: CASSYSTGAKNIQYF. The CDR3 DNA is TGTGCCAGCAGTTACTCGACGGGGGCCAAAAACATTCAGTACTTC.

The chain combines TRBV6-5 with TRBJ2-1; 7 bases agree with TRBD2. The CDR3 runs 14 residues. The V segment lost 9 bases and the J segment 9 bases; nucleotides outside the gene matches: 14. Germline V gene data show CDR1 as MNHEY and CDR2 as SVGAGI. The CDR3 region is CASKVGREFTEQFF. The CDR3 nucleotides are TGTGCCAGTAAAGTGGGGCGGGAGTTCACTGAGCAGTTCTTC.

This chain uses TRBV5-5 with TRBJ1-4, with 8 bases aligning to TRBD1. Germline V gives CDR1 SGHKS, CDR2 YYEKEE (reference sequence). This CDR3 is built from 15 residues. The V gene end was trimmed by 4 bases and the J gene end by 4 bases; junction bases not matched to a gene: 6. The CDR3 spells CASSEPGGGNEKLFF. The CDR3 DNA follows: TGTGCCAGCAGCGAACCAGGGGGCGGTAATGAAAAACTGTTTTTT. The variable domain in full, with the rest retrieved from reference TRBV5-5 and TRBJ1-4, is DAGVTQSPTHLIKTRGQQVTLRCSPISGHKSVSWYQQVLGQGPQFIFQYYEKEERGRGNFPDRFSARQFPNYSSELNVNALLLGDSALYLCASSEPGGGNEKLFFGSGTQLSVL.

V usage is TRBV27 and J usage is TRBJ2-3; D not resolved. V lost 3 bases and J 6 bases, leaving 19 bases between the germline ends. This CDR3 has 16 residues. From germline, CDR1 is MNHEY and CDR2 SMNVEV (reference sequence). The CDR3 protein is CASSLMMMASQDTQYF. CDR3 DNA sequence: TGTGCCAGCAGTTTGATGATGATGGCTTCCCAGGATACGCAGTATTTT.

This chain connects TRBV2 to TRBJ1-5; no clear D gene. CDR1 is SNHLY, CDR2 FYNNEI, per germline. There are 14 residues in the CDR3. Trimming left V 2 bases short and J 8 bases short, with 13 bases between. The CDR3 protein is CASSEWGGREPQHF. CDR3 sequence (DNA): TGTGCCAGCAGTGAATGGGGAGGGAGGGAGCCCCAGCATTTT.

The chain joins TRBV28 to TRBJ2-7; 7 bases align to TRBD1. The CDR3 spans 14 residues. Germline CDR1 and CDR2: MDHEN and SYDVKM. Trimming removed 5 bases from V and 4 bases from J; junction bases left unmatched: 8. For the CDR3, the DNA is TGTGCCAGCAGTCCAGGGGGTTTCTCTTACGAGCAGTACTTC. This codes for CASSPGGFSYEQYF.

J is TRBJ2-7 and V is TRBV6-5; D unclear. Germline V lookup: CDR1 MNHEY, CDR2 SVGAGI. With 0 bases removed from V and 6 bases from J, the gap between germline ends came to 9 bases. This CDR3 spans 13 amino acids. The CDR3 DNA sequence: TGTGCCAGCAGTTACTCGGGCAGGTCCGAGCAGTACTTC. Translation gives CASSYSGRSEQYF.

This clone was counted once. The chain uses TRBV6-5 and TRBJ2-2; D is undetermined. Germline V gene sequence: CDR1 MNHEY, CDR2 SVGAGI. V shed 4 bases and J shed 0 bases, with 6 bases lying between them. This CDR3 has 14 amino acids. The CDR3 DNA follows: TGTGCCAGCAGTTTGCAGGCGAACACCGGGGAGCTGTTTTTT. It is translated as CASSLQANTGELFF.

This clone appeared a few times. The rearrangement uses TRBV19 and TRBJ1-2, with D possibly matching TRBD1 (6 bases). Germline V CDR1 and CDR2: LNHDA, SQIVND (reference sequence). With 4 bases removed from V and 2 bases from J, the gap between germline ends came to 8 bases. The CDR3 contains 13 residues. This CDR3 is CASSSDRNYGYTF. The DNA of the CDR3 is TGTGCCAGTAGTAGTGACAGGAACTATGGCTACACCTTC.

The chain uses TRBV4-1 and TRBJ2-1, with D perhaps matching TRBD2 (6 bases). The CDR3 covers 13 residues. Germline V gives CDR1 MGHRA, CDR2 YSYEKL. Trimming pared 0 bases from V and 13 bases from J, leaving 13 bases between. The CDR3 protein is CASSQDGGSEQFF. In DNA, the CDR3 is TGCGCCAGCAGCCAAGATGGGGGGAGCGAACAGTTCTTC.